This TCR beta chain was sequenced during a study of cytomegalovirus exposure and HLA in healthy donors. Across the whole study: The 95 to 150 validation repertoires and the roughly 700 first-cohort repertoires shared a platform, a later analysis reported.

Assay used: immunoSEQ multiplex PCR; TCRdb lists only in-frame clones, some missing. The sample lists about 67,000 clones; 85% to 95% were seen once. This clone was picked up one time. What it recognizes is unknown. The CDR3 extends over 15 amino acids. V trimming: 0 bases; J trimming: 4 bases; junction bases outside the gene matches: 2. Germline V gene data show CDR1 as SGHRS and CDR2 as YFSETQ. Study conclusions and caveats: The authors enumerated over 150 TCR beta chains as linked to cytomegalovirus.

Donors were drawn from the 120-subject validation cohort, separate from the roughly 670-subject first cohort. This rearrangement joins TRBV5-1 to TRBJ2-3; 10 nucleotides match TRBD2. Sequences were obtained from PBMCs. This TCR was recovered from a woman under 30 in good health and CMV-seronegative. The CDR3 DNA reads TGCGCCAGCAGCTTGGAACTAGCGGGGCCAGATACGCAGTATTTT. This gives the protein CASSLELAGPDTQYF.